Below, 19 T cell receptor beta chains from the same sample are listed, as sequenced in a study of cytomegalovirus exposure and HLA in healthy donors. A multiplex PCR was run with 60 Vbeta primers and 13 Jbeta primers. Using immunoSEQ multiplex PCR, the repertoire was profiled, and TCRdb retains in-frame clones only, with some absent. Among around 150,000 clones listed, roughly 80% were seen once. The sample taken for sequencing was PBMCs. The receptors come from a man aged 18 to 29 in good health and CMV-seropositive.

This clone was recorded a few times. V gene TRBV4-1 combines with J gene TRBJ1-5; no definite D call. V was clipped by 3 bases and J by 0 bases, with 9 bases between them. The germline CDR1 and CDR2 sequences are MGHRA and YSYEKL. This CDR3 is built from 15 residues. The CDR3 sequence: CASSQSPYSNQPQHF. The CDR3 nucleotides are TGCGCCAGCAGCCAGAGCCCGTATAGCAATCAGCCCCAGCATTTT.

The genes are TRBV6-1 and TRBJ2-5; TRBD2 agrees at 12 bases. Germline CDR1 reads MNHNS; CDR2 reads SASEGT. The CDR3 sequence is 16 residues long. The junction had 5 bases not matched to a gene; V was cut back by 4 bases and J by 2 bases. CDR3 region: CASSGTSGKAQETQYF. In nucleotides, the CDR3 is TGTGCCAGCAGTGGGACTAGCGGGAAAGCGCAAGAGACCCAGTACTTC.

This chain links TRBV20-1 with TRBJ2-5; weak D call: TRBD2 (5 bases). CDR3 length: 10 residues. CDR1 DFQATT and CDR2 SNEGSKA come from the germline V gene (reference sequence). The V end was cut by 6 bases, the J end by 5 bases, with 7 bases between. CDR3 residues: CSARRETQYF. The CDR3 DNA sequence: TGCAGTGCCAGGAGGGAGACCCAGTACTTC.

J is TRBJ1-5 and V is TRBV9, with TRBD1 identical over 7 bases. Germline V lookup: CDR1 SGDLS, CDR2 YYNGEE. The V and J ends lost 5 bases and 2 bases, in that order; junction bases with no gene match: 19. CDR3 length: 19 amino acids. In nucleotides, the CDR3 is TGTGCCAGCAGTGATTATGCAAGGGGCAGGGGGACGGGCAATCAGCCCCAGCATTTT. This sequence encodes CASSDYARGRGTGNQPQHF.

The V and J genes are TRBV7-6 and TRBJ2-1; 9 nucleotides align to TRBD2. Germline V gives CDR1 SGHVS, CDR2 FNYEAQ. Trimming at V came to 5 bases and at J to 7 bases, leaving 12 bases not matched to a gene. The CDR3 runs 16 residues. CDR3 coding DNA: TGTGCCAGCAGCCCCAGGATAGCGGGAGAAGTGAATGAGCAGTTCTTC. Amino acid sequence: CASSPRIAGEVNEQFF.

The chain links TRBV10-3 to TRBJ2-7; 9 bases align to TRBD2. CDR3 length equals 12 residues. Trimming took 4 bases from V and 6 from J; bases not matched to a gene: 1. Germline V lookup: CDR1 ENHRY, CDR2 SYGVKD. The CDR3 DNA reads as TGTGCCATCAGTGTTAGCGGGAGCGAGCAGTACTTC. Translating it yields CAISVSGSEQYF.

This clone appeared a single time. For the CDR3, the DNA is TGTGCCAGTAGTGAACAGGTCACCTACGAGCAGTACTTC. This sequence encodes CASSEQVTYEQYF. This sequence joins TRBV19 and TRBJ2-7; D possibly corresponds to TRBD1 (5 bases). CDR3 length: 13 residues. Germline values: CDR1 LNHDA, CDR2 SQIVND (reference sequence). V was cut by 5 bases and J by 2 bases, with 10 bases left in between. Combining the CDR3 with reference TRBV19 and TRBJ2-7 gives the whole variable domain DGGITQSPKYLFRKEGQNVTLSCEQNLNHDAMYWYRQDPGQGLRLIYYSQIVNDFQKGDIAEGYSVSREKKESFPLTVTSAQKNPTAFYLCASSEQVTYEQYFGPGTRLTVT.

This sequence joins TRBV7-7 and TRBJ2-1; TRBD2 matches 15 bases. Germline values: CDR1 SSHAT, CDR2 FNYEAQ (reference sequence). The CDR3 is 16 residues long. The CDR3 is CAPEGTSGGWRNEQFF. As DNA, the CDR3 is TGTGCGCCTGAGGGGACTAGCGGGGGGTGGCGCAATGAGCAGTTCTTC. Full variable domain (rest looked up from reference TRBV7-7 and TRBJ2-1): GAGVSQSPRYKVTKRGQDVTLRCDPISSHATLYWYQQALGQGPEFLTYFNYEAQPDKSGLPSDRFSAERPEGSISTLTIQRTEQRDSAMYRCAPEGTSGGWRNEQFFGPGTRLTVL.

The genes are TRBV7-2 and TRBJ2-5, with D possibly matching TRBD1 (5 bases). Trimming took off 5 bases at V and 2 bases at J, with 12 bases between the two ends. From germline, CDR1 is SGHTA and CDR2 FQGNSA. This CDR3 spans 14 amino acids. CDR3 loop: CASSVDTIQETQYF. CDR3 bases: TGTGCCAGCAGCGTGGACACGATACAAGAGACCCAGTACTTC.

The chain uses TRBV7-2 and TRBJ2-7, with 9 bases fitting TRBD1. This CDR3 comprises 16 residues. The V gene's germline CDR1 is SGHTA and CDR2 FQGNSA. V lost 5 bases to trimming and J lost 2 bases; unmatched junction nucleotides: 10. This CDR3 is CASSARPGQGPYEQYF. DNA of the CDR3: TGTGCCAGCAGCGCTAGACCGGGACAGGGTCCCTACGAGCAGTACTTC.

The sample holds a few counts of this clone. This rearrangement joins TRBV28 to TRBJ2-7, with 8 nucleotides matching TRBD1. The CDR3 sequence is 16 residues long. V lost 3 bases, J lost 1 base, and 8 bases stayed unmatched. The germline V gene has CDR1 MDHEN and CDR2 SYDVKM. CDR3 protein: CASSFHRGTLSYEQYF. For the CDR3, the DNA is TGTGCCAGCAGTTTTCACAGGGGGACCTTGTCCTACGAGCAGTACTTC.

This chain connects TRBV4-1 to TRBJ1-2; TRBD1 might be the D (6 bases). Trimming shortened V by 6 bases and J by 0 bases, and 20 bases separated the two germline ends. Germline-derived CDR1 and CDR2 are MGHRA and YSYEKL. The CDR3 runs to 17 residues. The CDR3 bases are TGCGCCAGCAGTACCACCACTCTGGACAGCGCTAACTATGGCTACACCTTC. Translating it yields CASSTTTLDSANYGYTF.

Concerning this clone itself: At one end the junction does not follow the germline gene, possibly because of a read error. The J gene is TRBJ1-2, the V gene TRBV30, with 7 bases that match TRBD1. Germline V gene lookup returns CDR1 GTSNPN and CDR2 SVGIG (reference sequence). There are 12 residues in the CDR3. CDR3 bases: TGTGCCTGGATTGACAGGGAGCGCGACTACCCCTTC. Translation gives CAWIDRERDYPF. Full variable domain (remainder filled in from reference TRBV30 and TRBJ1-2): SQTIHQWPATLVQPVGSPLSLECTVEGTSNPNLYWYRQAAGRGLQLLFYSVGIGQISSEVPQNLSASRPQDRQFILSSKKLLLSDSGFYLCAWIDRERDYPFGSGTRLTVV.

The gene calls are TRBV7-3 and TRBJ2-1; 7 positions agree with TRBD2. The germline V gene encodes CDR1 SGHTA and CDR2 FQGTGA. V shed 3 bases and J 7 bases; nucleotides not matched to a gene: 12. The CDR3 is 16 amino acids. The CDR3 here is CASSLRGTSVGNEQFF. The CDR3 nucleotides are TGTGCCAGCAGCTTGCGGGGGACCAGCGTCGGTAATGAGCAGTTCTTC.

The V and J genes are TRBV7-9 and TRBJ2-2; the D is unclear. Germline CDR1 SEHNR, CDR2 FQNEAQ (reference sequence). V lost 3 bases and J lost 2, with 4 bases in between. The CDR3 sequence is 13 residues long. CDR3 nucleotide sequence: TGTGCCAGCAGCTTGACAAACACCGGGGAGCTGTTTTTT. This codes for CASSLTNTGELFF.

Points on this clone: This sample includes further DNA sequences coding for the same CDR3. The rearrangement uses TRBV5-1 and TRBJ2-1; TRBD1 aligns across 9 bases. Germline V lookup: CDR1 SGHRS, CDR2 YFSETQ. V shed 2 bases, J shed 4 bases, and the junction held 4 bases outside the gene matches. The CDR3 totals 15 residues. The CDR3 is CASSLGQGLYNEQFF. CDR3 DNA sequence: TGCGCCAGCAGCTTAGGACAGGGGTTATACAATGAGCAGTTCTTC.

CDR3 in amino acids: CASGLEAGFDYNEQFF. For the CDR3, the DNA is TGTGCTAGTGGTTTGGAGGCGGGATTCGACTACAATGAGCAGTTCTTC. The chain joins TRBV12-5 to TRBJ2-1; a weak D match, TRBD2 (6 bases). The CDR3 spans 16 residues. Germline V lookup: CDR1 LGHNT, CDR2 FRNRAP. V lost 1 base and J lost 3, with 13 bases in between.

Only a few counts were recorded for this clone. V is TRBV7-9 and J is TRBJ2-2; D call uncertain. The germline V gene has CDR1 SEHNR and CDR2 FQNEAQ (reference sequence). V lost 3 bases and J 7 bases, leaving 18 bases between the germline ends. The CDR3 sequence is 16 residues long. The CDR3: CASSFGSRSILGELFF. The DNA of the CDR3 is TGTGCCAGCAGCTTTGGTTCTAGAAGCATTCTCGGGGAGCTGTTTTTT.

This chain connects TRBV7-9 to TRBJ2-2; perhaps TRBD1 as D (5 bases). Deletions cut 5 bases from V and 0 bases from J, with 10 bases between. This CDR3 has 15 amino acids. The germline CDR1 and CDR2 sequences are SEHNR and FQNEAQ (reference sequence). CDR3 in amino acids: CASSPGLTNTGELFF. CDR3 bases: TGTGCCAGCAGCCCAGGGCTAACGAACACCGGGGAGCTGTTTTTT.